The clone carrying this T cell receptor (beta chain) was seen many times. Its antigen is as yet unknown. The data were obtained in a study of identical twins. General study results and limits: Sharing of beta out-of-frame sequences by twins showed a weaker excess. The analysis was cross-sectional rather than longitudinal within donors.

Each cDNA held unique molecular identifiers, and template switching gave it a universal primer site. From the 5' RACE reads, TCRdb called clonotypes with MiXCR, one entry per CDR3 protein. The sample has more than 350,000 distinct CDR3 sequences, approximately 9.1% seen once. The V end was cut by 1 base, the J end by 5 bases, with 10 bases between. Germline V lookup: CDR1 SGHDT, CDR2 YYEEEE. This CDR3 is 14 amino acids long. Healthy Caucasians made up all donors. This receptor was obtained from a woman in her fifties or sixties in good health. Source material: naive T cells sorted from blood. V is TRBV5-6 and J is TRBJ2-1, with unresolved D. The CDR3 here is CASSLFLLNNEQFF. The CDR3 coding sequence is TGTGCCAGCAGCTTGTTCCTACTGAACAATGAGCAGTTCTTC.